These T cell receptor beta chains were read from a single sample in a study of shared clonotypes between healthy human individuals. The repertoire was sequenced with immunoSEQ multiplex PCR; TCRdb's copy has only in-frame clones and lacks some. Of under 2,000,000 clones listed, 85% to 95% are singletons. The sequencing sample was made of naive CD8+ T cells sorted from blood. The receptors come from a man between 18 and 29 years old in good health. Each CDR3 is given with its conserved first and last residue. A D gene is named only where the DNA matches it firmly. Some rows have no size entry. The others give once, few or many, or a class for an expanded clone.

V	length	D	J	size	CDR3	DNA
TRBV19	18	NA	TRBJ1-4	NA	CASSIRGGVLYVDEKLFF	TGTGCCAGTAGTATACGCGGGGGGGTGTTGTATGTTGATGAAAAACTGTTTTTT
TRBV4-1	16	NA	TRBJ1-4	NA	CASSPSPGRGDEKLFF	TGCGCCAGCAGCCCTAGTCCGGGACGCGGGGATGAAAAACTGTTTTTT
TRBV14	12	NA	TRBJ2-7	NA	CASSLGGYEQYF	TGTGCCAGCAGCCTGGGAGGTTACGAGCAGTACTTC
TRBV7-9	16	TRBD2	TRBJ2-1	NA	CASSLTGTSEYNEQFF	TGTGCCAGCAGCTTAACCGGGACTAGCGAGTACAATGAGCAGTTCTTC
TRBV7-9	15	NA	TRBJ1-1	NA	CASSEQGKWEGEAFF	TGTGCCAGCAGCGAGCAGGGGAAGTGGGAGGGTGAAGCTTTCTTT
TRBV5-1	15	NA	TRBJ2-5	once	CASSPYHRVGETQYF	TGCGCCAGCAGCCCTTACCACAGGGTCGGGGAGACCCAGTACTTC
TRBV29-1	16	NA	TRBJ2-4	once	CSVRWTPLLAKNIQYF	TGCAGCGTGAGATGGACGCCCCTCCTAGCCAAAAACATTCAGTACTTC
TRBV18	15	TRBD1	TRBJ2-7	NA	CASSPPGQGAYEQYF	TGTGCCAGCTCACCCCCGGGACAGGGGGCCTACGAGCAGTACTTC
TRBV2	18	TRBD2	TRBJ2-3	once	CASSEAIGTSGSADTQYF	TGTGCCAGCAGTGAAGCAATCGGGACTAGCGGGAGCGCAGATACGCAGTATTTT
TRBV7-8	16	TRBD1	TRBJ1-2	NA	CASSLGDTGTGYGYTF	TGTGCCAGCAGCTTAGGGGATACAGGGACAGGCTATGGCTACACCTTC
TRBV19	14	NA	TRBJ1-1	NA	CASSETGMNTEAFF	TGTGCCAGTAGTGAGACAGGCATGAACACTGAAGCTTTCTTT
TRBV7-9	13	NA	TRBJ1-1	NA	CASGTVGSTEAFF	TGTGCCAGCGGAACAGTTGGGTCCACTGAAGCTTTCTTT
TRBV7-9	17	TRBD2	TRBJ2-5	NA	CASSERLAGGPRETQYF	TGTGCCAGCAGCGAACGACTAGCGGGGGGGCCCAGGGAGACCCAGTACTTC